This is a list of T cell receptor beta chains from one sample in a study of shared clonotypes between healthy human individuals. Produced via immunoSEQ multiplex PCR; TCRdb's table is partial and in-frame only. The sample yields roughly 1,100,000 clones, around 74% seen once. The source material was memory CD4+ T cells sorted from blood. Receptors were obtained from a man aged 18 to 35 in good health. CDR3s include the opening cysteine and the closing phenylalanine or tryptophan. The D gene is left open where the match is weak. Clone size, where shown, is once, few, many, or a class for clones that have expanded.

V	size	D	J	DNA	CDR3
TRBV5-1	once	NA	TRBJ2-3	TGCGCCAGCAGCTTGGTAGCCGGTCTCACAGATACGCAGTATTTT	CASSLVAGLTDTQYF
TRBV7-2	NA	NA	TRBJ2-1	TGTGCCAGCAGCGTGGGACCCGGGGCCTACAATGAGCAGTTCTTC	CASSVGPGAYNEQFF
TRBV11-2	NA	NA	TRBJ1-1	TGTGCCAGCAGCTTAACCGGCACTGAAGCTTTCTTT	CASSLTGTEAFF
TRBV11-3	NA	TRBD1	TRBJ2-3	TGTGCCAGCAGCTTAGACCTTCCGGGACAGGGTAGATCAGATACGCAGTATTTT	CASSLDLPGQGRSDTQYF
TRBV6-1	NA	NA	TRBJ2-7	TGTGCCAGCAGTGTACGATCGGAGGCCCCCTACGAGCAGTACTTC	CASSVRSEAPYEQYF
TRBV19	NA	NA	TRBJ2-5	TGTGCCAGTAGTTCGGGCGGATTGGGAGAGACCCAGTACTTC	CASSSGGLGETQYF
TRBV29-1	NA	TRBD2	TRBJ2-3	TGCAGCATGACTAGCGGTTCGGTCACAGATACGCAGTATTTT	CSMTSGSVTDTQYF
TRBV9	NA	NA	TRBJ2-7	TGTGCCAGCAGCGTAGGGTACCAAGGCATGAACGAGCAGTACTTC	CASSVGYQGMNEQYF
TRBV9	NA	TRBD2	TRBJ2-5	TGTGCCAGCAGCGTAGGTTCTAGCGGGGGACTACAAGAGACCCAGTACTTC	CASSVGSSGGLQETQYF
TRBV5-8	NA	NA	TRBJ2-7	TGTGCCAGCAGCCGTCCTTACGAGCAGTACTTC	CASSRPYEQYF
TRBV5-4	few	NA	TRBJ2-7	TGTGCCAGCAGCTATGGAGTCAGTTCCTACGAGCAGTACTTC	CASSYGVSSYEQYF
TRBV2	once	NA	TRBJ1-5	TGTGCCAGCAGCGAAGAACAGGGACGCCAGCCCCAGCATTTT	CASSEEQGRQPQHF
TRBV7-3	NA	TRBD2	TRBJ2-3	TGTGCCAGCAGCTTGGCGGGACTACTCACAGATACGCAGTATTTT	CASSLAGLLTDTQYF
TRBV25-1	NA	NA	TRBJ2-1	TGTGCCAGCAGTGAGAGAGGCCCGGCCTACAATGAGCAGTTCTTC	CASSERGPAYNEQFF
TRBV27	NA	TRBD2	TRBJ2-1	TGTGCCAGCAGTTCCCGAACTAGCGGAGTTTACAATGAGCAGTTCTTC	CASSSRTSGVYNEQFF
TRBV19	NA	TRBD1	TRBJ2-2	TGTGCCAGTAGTAAGGGACAGGGGCCTGGGAACACCGGGGAGCTGTTTTTT	CASSKGQGPGNTGELFF
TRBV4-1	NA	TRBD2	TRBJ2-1	TGCGCCAGCAGCCCCACATGGGGAGGGAGAAATAATGAGCAGTTCTTC	CASSPTWGGRNNEQFF
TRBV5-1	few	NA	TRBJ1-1	TGCGCCAGCGCCCCCCGGGCCGGGGGGATGAACACTGAAGCTTTCTTT	CASAPRAGGMNTEAFF
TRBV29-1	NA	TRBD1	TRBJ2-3	TGCAGCGTTGTGGCAGGGGGAAACACAGATACGCAGTATTTT	CSVVAGGNTDTQYF
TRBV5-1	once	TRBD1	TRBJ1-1	TGCGCCAGCAGCACGGGACAGGTGAACACTGAAGCTTTCTTT	CASSTGQVNTEAFF
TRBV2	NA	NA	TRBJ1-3	TGTGCCAGCAGAGCAAAACCCGAGGGACGCTCTGGAAACACCATATATTTT	CASRAKPEGRSGNTIYF
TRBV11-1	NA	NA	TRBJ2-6	TGTGCCAGCAGCACCAGGGACCTCTCTGGGGCCAACGTCCTGACTTTC	CASSTRDLSGANVLTF
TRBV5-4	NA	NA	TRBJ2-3	TGTGCCAGCAGCTCTACTAGCACAGATACGCAGTATTTT	CASSSTSTDTQYF
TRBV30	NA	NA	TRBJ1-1	TGTGCCTGGAGTGTCCTGCGTGAAGCTTTCTTT	CAWSVLREAFF
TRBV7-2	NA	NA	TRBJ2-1	TGTGCCAGCAGCCGAAATTTGGGGGGCCCCTCACAGGAGCAGTTCTTC	CASSRNLGGPSQEQFF
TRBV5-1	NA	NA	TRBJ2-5	TGCGCCAGCAGCCGTGCGTCGGGTGGGCAAGTGGAGACCCAGTACTTC	CASSRASGGQVETQYF
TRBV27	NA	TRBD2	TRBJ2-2	TGTGCCAGCAGTTTTGATCCCAGCGGGGGGGCCAGGGCGAACACCGGGGAGCTGTTTTTT	CASSFDPSGGARANTGELFF
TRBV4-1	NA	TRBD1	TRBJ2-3	TGCGCCAGCAGCTGGCGCAGGGGGCAGTCAGATACGCAGTATTTT	CASSWRRGQSDTQYF
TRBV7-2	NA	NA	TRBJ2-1	TGTGCCAGCAGCTTAGGACTAATATACAATGAGCAGTTCTTC	CASSLGLIYNEQFF
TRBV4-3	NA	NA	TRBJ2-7	TGCGCCAGCAGCCAAGATTATTACCTTAACTCCAGGAGCTCCTACGAGCAGTACTTC	CASSQDYYLNSRSSYEQYF
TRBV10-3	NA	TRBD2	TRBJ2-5	TGTGCCATCAGTGAGTCGGGGACTAGCGGGAGAGAGACCCAGTACTTC	CAISESGTSGRETQYF
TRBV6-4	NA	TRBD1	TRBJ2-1	TGTGCCAGCAGTGACTCCACAGGGGGCTACAATGAGCAGTTCTTC	CASSDSTGGYNEQFF
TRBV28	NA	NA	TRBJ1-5	TGTGCCAGCAGCCTTAATCAGCCCCAGCATTTT	CASSLNQPQHF
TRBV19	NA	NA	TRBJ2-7	TGTGCCAGTAGTATAGCCTCCGGGACATTTAAAGACGAGCAGTACTTC	CASSIASGTFKDEQYF
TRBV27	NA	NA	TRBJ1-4	TGTGCCAGCAGTCCCCGGTCTGCCAATGAAAAACTGTTTTTT	CASSPRSANEKLFF
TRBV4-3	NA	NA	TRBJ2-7	TGCGCCAGCAGCCAAGAGGCGACAGGACCCTACGAGCAGTACTTC	CASSQEATGPYEQYF
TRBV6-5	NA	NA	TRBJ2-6	TGTGCCAGCAGTTACGACAGCCCCTCTGGGGCCAACGTCCTGACTTTC	CASSYDSPSGANVLTF
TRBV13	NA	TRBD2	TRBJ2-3	TGTGCCAGCAGTCCGACTAGCGGGAAGCCCACAGATACGCAGTATTTT	CASSPTSGKPTDTQYF
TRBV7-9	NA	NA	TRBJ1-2	TGTGCCAGCAGCTTCGGACCCAACTATGGCTACACCTTC	CASSFGPNYGYTF
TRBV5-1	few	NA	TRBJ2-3	TGCGCCAGCAGCCCGTCCCCCCCAGGGGATACGCAGTATTTT	CASSPSPPGDTQYF
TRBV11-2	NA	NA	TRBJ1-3	TGTGCCAGCAGCCGGGGGTCCTCTGGAAACACCATATATTTT	CASSRGSSGNTIYF
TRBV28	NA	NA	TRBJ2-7	TGTGCCAGCACCATTGGGGGAGAACAGGGTCTCTCCTACGAGCAGTACTTC	CASTIGGEQGLSYEQYF
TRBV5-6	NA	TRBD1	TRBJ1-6	TGTGCCAGCAGCAAGGGACAGGTCGAAAATTCACCCCTCCACTTT	CASSKGQVENSPLHF
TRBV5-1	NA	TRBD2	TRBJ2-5	TGCGCCAGCAGCTCCGACGGGGGGGCTGGGAAGACCCAGTACTTC	CASSSDGGAGKTQYF